This T cell receptor (beta chain) appears in the sequencing data of a study of spatial heterogeneity in lung cancer. Overall study: Available follow-up PBMC samples, collected a median of around 2 years post-resection, were sequenced. In raw reads, more than 8.5 appearances on average were recorded for each unique TCR and UMI combination.

The time point was: blood at routine non-recurrence follow-up after resection. Tumor, nontumor lung or frozen PBMC supplied whole RNA that was sequenced unsorted. Unique molecular identifiers, one per molecule, were present on every TCR cDNA molecule. TCRdb reprocessed the 5' RACE reads via MiXCR and lists one record per CDR3 protein. Among around 41,000 distinct CDR3 sequences, approximately 22% were seen once, and the ten largest hold roughly 6.5%. This clonotype came up a few times. This clonotype originated in a female donor with early-stage non-small cell lung cancer. The material was PBMCs, obtained at follow-up.

The CDR3 spells CASSKDFYSNQPQHF. CDR3 bases: TGTGCCAGTTCCAAGGACTTTTATAGCAATCAGCCCCAGCATTTT. The chain joins TRBV2 to TRBJ1-5; D not resolved. Per germline, CDR1 SNHLY and CDR2 FYNNEI. The CDR3 length is 15 residues. The V and J ends lost 9 bases and 0 bases respectively, with 15 bases between them.